This T cell receptor (beta chain) was captured by sequencing in a study of blood T cell repertoires in COVID-19. This clone is a singleton in its sample. The table came from immunoSEQ multiplex PCR; TCRdb's copy has only in-frame clones and leaves some out. The profile shows about 250,000 clones, around 83% of them singletons. Germline-derived CDR1 and CDR2 are MNHEY and SVGAGI. V lost 4 bases, J lost 5 bases, and 17 bases lay in between. This CDR3 contains 15 residues. Cohorts were assigned according to the clinical history that participants reported. Exposed participants encountered a COVID-19 case during the 2 weeks preceding study entry.

The genes are TRBV6-5 and TRBJ1-2; D call uncertain. Specimen: PBMCs or T cells enriched from blood (not recorded which). This TCR came from a woman aged 50 to 65 who had been exposed to COVID-19. Written as DNA, the CDR3 is TGTGCCAGCAGTTCAAGTTCCCGGGGAAAATATGGCTACACCTTC. Translated, it gives CASSSSSRGKYGYTF.